The next 5 T cell receptor beta chains were all read from a single sample in a study of cytomegalovirus exposure and HLA in healthy donors. A multiplex PCR was run with 60 Vbeta primers and 13 Jbeta primers. Method: immunoSEQ multiplex PCR; TCRdb's copy keeps in-frame clones and lacks some. This sample has more than 150,000 clones, with more than 65% found just once. The sequenced sample consisted of PBMCs. The receptor set was obtained from a girl aged 2 to 10 in good health and CMV-seropositive.

This chain uses TRBV4-1 with TRBJ1-2, with D unclear. The V and J ends lost 0 bases and 7 bases respectively, with 9 bases between them. CDR1 and CDR2 (germline): MGHRA, YSYEKL. The length of the CDR3 is 13 residues. The CDR3 nucleotides read TGCGCCAGCAGCCAAGACCCGACTGGTGGCTACACCTTC. It codes for CASSQDPTGGYTF.

This rearrangement joins TRBV9 to TRBJ1-4, with D perhaps TRBD1 (5 bases). This CDR3 comprises 15 residues. Germline-derived CDR1 and CDR2 are SGDLS and YYNGEE. Trimming left V 1 base short and J 0 bases short, with 7 bases between. The CDR3 region has the DNA TGTGCCAGCAGCGTAAGCAGGGCAACTAATGAAAAACTGTTTTTT. Amino acid sequence: CASSVSRATNEKLFF.

The rearrangement uses TRBV25-1 and TRBJ1-3, with a weak D call TRBD1 (6 bases). From germline, CDR1 is MGHDK and CDR2 SYGVNS. The CDR3 extends over 17 amino acids. V gave up 4 bases and J gave up 0 bases, with 16 bases separating them. The chain's CDR3 is CASSAQGTLSSGNTIYF. The DNA of the CDR3 is TGTGCCAGCAGTGCACAGGGTACTCTTAGCTCTGGAAACACCATATATTTT.

This clone was found a few times. The chain combines TRBV2 with TRBJ1-1; TRBD1 is a possible D gene (6 bases). The germline V gene has CDR1 SNHLY and CDR2 FYNNEI. The CDR3 has 14 amino acids. Trimming shortened V by 5 bases and J by 5 bases, and 15 bases separated the two germline ends. The CDR3 DNA reads TGTGCCAGCAGTCAACAGGGAATCGGGACTGAAGCTTTCTTT. This gives the protein CASSQQGIGTEAFF.

The rearrangement uses TRBV6-5 and TRBJ1-2, with TRBD1 identical over 10 bases. Germline trimming cut 6 bases from V and 4 bases from J; bases unmatched to any gene: 8. CDR3 size: 15 residues. CDR1 and CDR2 (germline): MNHEY, SVGAGI. The CDR3 sequence: CASSYGTGAFYGYTF. CDR3 coding DNA: TGTGCCAGCAGCTATGGGACAGGGGCATTCTATGGCTACACCTTC.